These 29 T cell receptor beta chains were sequenced from one sample in a study of T cell responses to AZD1222 COVID-19 vaccine. Libraries were prepared by immunoSEQ multiplex PCR; TCRdb keeps only in-frame clonotypes and omits some of them. In the table there are about 83,000 clones, approximately 90% of which are singletons. The sample consisted of peripheral blood, taken on day 0 of MenACWY control vaccination. The receptors originated from an adult in good health.

J is TRBJ2-2 and V is TRBV9, with TRBD1 as a possible D gene (5 bases). CDR1 is SGDLS, CDR2 YYNGEE, per germline. Between the trimmed V and J ends, which lost 0 bases and 1 base, there was a span of 10 bases. The CDR3 sequence is 16 residues long. The CDR3 DNA reads as TGTGCCAGCAGCGTAGCAGGGATGCTGAACACCGGGGAGCTGTTTTTT. Its translation is CASSVAGMLNTGELFF.

The chain links TRBV28 to TRBJ2-7, with TRBD1 matching 9 bases. J lost 3 bases, V lost 5 bases, and 5 bases had no gene match. This CDR3 is built from 14 residues. Germline lookup yields CDR1 MDHEN and CDR2 SYDVKM. CDR3 nucleotides: TGTGCCAGCAGTCCACAGGGGGCTGACTACGAGCAGTACTTC. The encoded protein is CASSPQGADYEQYF.

J is TRBJ1-1 and V is TRBV9; perhaps TRBD1 as D (6 bases). The CDR3 covers 16 residues. Trimming took off 3 bases at V and 5 bases at J, with 20 bases between the two ends. Germline CDR1 reads SGDLS; CDR2 reads YYNGEE. CDR3 in amino acids: CASSGLGTGPRTEAFF. The CDR3 nucleotides read TGTGCCAGCAGCGGCTTGGGAACAGGGCCGAGGACTGAAGCTTTCTTT. The whole variable domain, filled in from reference TRBV9 and TRBJ1-1, reads DSGVTQTPKHLITATGQRVTLRCSPRSGDLSVYWYQQSLDQGLQFLIQYYNGEERAKGNILERFSAQQFPDLHSELNLSSLELGDSALYFCASSGLGTGPRTEAFFGQGTRLTVV.

This clone has only a few counts. This chain joins TRBV7-2 and TRBJ2-2; weak D call: TRBD2 (6 bases). In germline, CDR1 is SGHTA, CDR2 FQGNSA. The V and J ends lost 5 bases and 7 bases respectively, with 20 bases between them. CDR3 length equals 16 residues. CDR3 loop: CASSARLVEKGGELFF. The CDR3 nucleotides read TGTGCCAGCAGCGCGAGACTAGTCGAGAAGGGCGGGGAGCTGTTTTTT.

V and J are TRBV19 and TRBJ2-5; D tentatively fits TRBD1 or TRBD2 (5 bases each). The length of the CDR3 is 14 residues. The germline V and J ends were trimmed by 5 bases and 5 bases, with 15 bases remaining between them. Germline values: CDR1 LNHDA, CDR2 SQIVND (reference sequence). In nucleotides, the CDR3 is TGTGCCAGTAGTCCTTCGAGGGGCGGTGAGACCCAGTACTTC. This encodes CASSPSRGGETQYF.

CDR3 loop: CASSLMVTGNEKLFF. Written as DNA, the CDR3 is TGTGCCAGCAGCCTGATGGTGACGGGGAATGAAAAACTGTTTTTT. The V and J genes are TRBV5-5 and TRBJ1-4; D not certain. CDR3 length equals 15 residues. Germline V CDR1 and CDR2: SGHKS, YYEKEE (reference sequence). V was cut by 4 bases and J by 5 bases, with 15 bases left in between.

The gene calls are TRBV7-9 and TRBJ2-3; D is uncertain. This CDR3 is 14 amino acids long. The germline V gene encodes CDR1 SEHNR and CDR2 FQNEAQ (reference sequence). V lost 2 bases and J lost 2, with 8 bases in between. This CDR3 is CASSLLEFTDTQYF. The CDR3 region has the DNA TGTGCCAGCAGCTTACTCGAGTTCACAGATACGCAGTATTTT.

The chain recombines TRBV7-9 with TRBJ2-1, with no clear D. CDR1 is SEHNR, CDR2 FQNEAQ, per germline (reference sequence). V was trimmed by 5 bases and J by 1 base, leaving 6 bases between them. The CDR3 sequence is 13 residues long. Here the CDR3 DNA reads TGTGCCAGCAGCCATACGTCCTACAATGAGCAGTTCTTC. Protein sequence: CASSHTSYNEQFF.

CDR3 sequence: CASAKTGAGNYGYTF. The CDR3 DNA is TGTGCCAGCGCCAAGACAGGGGCAGGGAACTATGGCTACACCTTC. The rearrangement uses TRBV25-1 and TRBJ1-2, with 8 bases aligning to TRBD1. The CDR3 totals 15 residues. Looked up from germline, CDR1 is MGHDK and CDR2 is SYGVNS. V lost 8 bases and J lost 2; bases outside the gene matches: 10.

The chain has TRBV5-1 and TRBJ2-2, with 8 bases identical to TRBD2. Unmatched junction bases numbered 5, after V lost 5 bases and J lost 2 bases. In germline, CDR1 is SGHRS, CDR2 YFSETQ. This CDR3 contains 15 residues. Here the CDR3 DNA reads TGCGCCAGCAGGTGGCTAGCGGGTAACACCGGGGAGCTGTTTTTT. Its translation is CASRWLAGNTGELFF.

This clone was observed a single time. The chain recombines TRBV29-1 with TRBJ1-1; D may be TRBD1 (6 bases). Germline lookup yields CDR1 SQVTM and CDR2 ANQGSEA. V shed 7 bases and J shed 3 bases, with 18 bases lying between them. CDR3 length equals 14 residues. CDR3 nucleotide sequence: TGCAGCGCCGGAGGGGGGAGAGGGGACACTGAAGCTTTCTTT. It encodes CSAGGGRGDTEAFF. The full variable domain, in which reference TRBV29-1 and TRBJ1-1 provide the parts outside the CDR3, is SAVISQKPSRDICQRGTSLTIQCQVDSQVTMMFWYRQQPGQSLTLIATANQGSEATYESGFVIDKFPISRPNLTFSTLTVSNMSPEDSSIYLCSAGGGRGDTEAFFGQGTRLTVV.

J is TRBJ2-7 and V is TRBV2, with TRBD1 as a possible D gene (7 bases). V was shortened by 7 bases and J by 0 bases, with 16 bases between the two germline ends. The CDR3 consists of 15 residues. Germline CDR1 is SNHLY and CDR2 is FYNNEI. Here the CDR3 DNA reads TGTGCCAGCATTCCTCGGCAGGGGGGCTCCTACGAGCAGTACTTC. Translating gives CASIPRQGGSYEQYF.

The chain is built from TRBV19 and TRBJ2-7; weak D call: TRBD1 (6 bases). The CDR3 is 13 residues long. The V end was cut by 5 bases, the J end by 6 bases, with 14 bases between. The germline V gene has CDR1 LNHDA and CDR2 SQIVND (reference sequence). The CDR3, as DNA: TGTGCCAGTAGTCCCCTTATAGGGGGCGAGCAGTACTTC. Its protein is CASSPLIGGEQYF. Variable domain in full (rest from reference TRBV19 and TRBJ2-7): DGGITQSPKYLFRKEGQNVTLSCEQNLNHDAMYWYRQDPGQGLRLIYYSQIVNDFQKGDIAEGYSVSREKKESFPLTVTSAQKNPTAFYLCASSPLIGGEQYFGPGTRLTVT.

The rearrangement joins TRBV29-1 to TRBJ2-1; possibly TRBD2 for D (6 bases). The CDR3 totals 13 residues. Looked up from germline, CDR1 is SQVTM and CDR2 is ANQGSEA. Trimming shortened V by 7 bases and J by 10 bases, and 20 bases separated the two germline ends. The CDR3 DNA is TGCAGCGCTCCCTCTCCGGCGGGGTTAGAGCAGTTCTTC. Encoded protein: CSAPSPAGLEQFF.

This chain links TRBV10-2 with TRBJ1-1, with D perhaps TRBD1 (5 bases). Germline CDR1 and CDR2: WSHSY and SAAADI. Trimming pared 6 bases from V and 1 base from J, leaving 15 bases between. The CDR3 sequence is 15 residues long. The CDR3 spells CASSPSGRGNTEAFF. The CDR3 region has the DNA TGCGCCAGCAGCCCCTCGGGGCGTGGGAACACTGAAGCTTTCTTT.

The V and J genes are TRBV4-2 and TRBJ2-7; perhaps TRBD2 as D (5 bases). The CDR3 totals 15 residues. V was cut by 0 bases and J by 3 bases, with 12 bases left in between. Germline V CDR1 and CDR2: LGHNA, YNFKEQ. This CDR3 reads CASSQDFGLNYEQYF. CDR3 DNA sequence: TGTGCCAGCAGCCAAGACTTTGGACTTAACTACGAGCAGTACTTC.

CDR3 protein: CASSVARDPSYGYTF. DNA for the CDR3: TGTGCCAGCTCCGTGGCCCGGGACCCGAGCTATGGCTACACCTTC. The V gene is TRBV18, the J gene TRBJ1-2; maybe TRBD1 (5 bases). The CDR3 loop spans 15 amino acids. Between the trimmed V and J ends, which lost 6 bases and 4 bases, there was a span of 18 bases. Germline assignment: CDR1 KGHSH and CDR2 LQKENI.

The chain joins TRBV3-1 (or the pseudogene TRBV3-2) to TRBJ2-7; D is ambiguous. Germline V CDR1 and CDR2: LGHDT, YNNKEL (reference sequence). The CDR3 extends over 15 amino acids. Trimming took off 3 bases at V and 0 bases at J, with 12 bases between the two ends. This CDR3 reads CASSHGSLSSYEQYF. The CDR3 DNA reads TGTGCCAGCAGCCACGGTAGCCTTAGCTCCTACGAGCAGTACTTC.

The chain has TRBV28 and TRBJ2-7; D ambiguous. Germline CDR1 MDHEN, CDR2 SYDVKM. This CDR3 is built from 13 residues. V was cut by 1 base and J by 5 bases, with 9 bases left in between. The CDR3 loop reads CASSLSQPHEQYF. As DNA, the CDR3 is TGTGCCAGCAGTTTATCACAGCCCCACGAGCAGTACTTC.

This chain links TRBV7-2 with TRBJ2-7; D not certain. V dropped 4 bases and J dropped 3 bases, with 25 bases sitting between them. The germline gives CDR1 SGHTA, CDR2 FQGNSA. CDR3 size: 18 residues. This CDR3 is CASSSSTAWASSNYEQYF. Written as DNA, the CDR3 is TGTGCCAGCAGCTCCAGCACGGCTTGGGCATCCAGTAACTACGAGCAGTACTTC.

The chain combines TRBV27 with TRBJ1-6; D is uncertain. The germline V gene has CDR1 MNHEY and CDR2 SMNVEV (reference sequence). The CDR3 length is 18 residues. V shed 2 bases and J shed 0 bases, with 14 bases lying between them. CDR3 DNA: TGTGCCAGCAGTTTAGCGCAGATCCAGAGCTCCTATAATTCACCCCTCCACTTT. Its translation: CASSLAQIQSSYNSPLHF.

This sequence joins TRBV20-1 and TRBJ1-2, with a weak D call TRBD1 (5 bases). This CDR3 has 14 amino acids. Trimming removed 3 bases from V and 3 bases from J, with 14 bases in between. Germline V lookup: CDR1 DFQATT, CDR2 SNEGSKA (reference sequence). DNA of the CDR3: TGCAGTGCTAGTGAGGCAGGGCCTGACTATGGCTACACCTTC. Residues: CSASEAGPDYGYTF.

This chain connects TRBV19 to TRBJ1-2; 8 bases line up with TRBD1. Germline assignment: CDR1 LNHDA and CDR2 SQIVND (reference sequence). V lost 7 bases to trimming and J lost 4 bases; unmatched junction nucleotides: 20. The CDR3 covers 18 residues. DNA for the CDR3: TGTGCCAGTACCTCACCCCCCGGGACAGGTAGGGGGACCTATGGCTACACCTTC. Its translation is CASTSPPGTGRGTYGYTF.

V usage is TRBV29-1 and J usage is TRBJ1-2; TRBD1 might be the D (6 bases). Trimming took off 4 bases at V and 2 bases at J, with 11 bases between the two ends. The germline V gene encodes CDR1 SQVTM and CDR2 ANQGSEA. CDR3 length: 13 residues. The DNA of the CDR3 is TGCAGCGTTGTACGGCAGGGGAACTATGGCTACACCTTC. It is translated as CSVVRQGNYGYTF.

In its sample, this clone was seen once. V gene TRBV2 combines with J gene TRBJ1-2; maybe TRBD1 (5 bases). The CDR3 extends over 16 amino acids. V lost 8 bases and J 0 bases, leaving 19 bases between the germline ends. Germline loops: CDR1 SNHLY, CDR2 FYNNEI. This chain's CDR3 is CASARGDSRTNYGYTF. CDR3 DNA sequence: TGTGCCAGCGCTCGAGGTGACAGCAGAACTAACTATGGCTACACCTTC. Based on the CDR3 plus reference TRBV2 and TRBJ1-2, the full variable domain is EPEVTQTPSHQVTQMGQEVILRCVPISNHLYFYWYRQILGQKVEFLVSFYNNEISEKSEIFDDQFSVERPDGSNFTLKIRSTKLEDSAMYFCASARGDSRTNYGYTFGSGTRLTVV.

This chain joins TRBV4-2 and TRBJ2-7; no firm D call. The CDR3 extends over 12 amino acids. Germline V lookup: CDR1 LGHNA, CDR2 YNFKEQ. Trimming stripped 0 bases from V and 6 bases from J, with 6 bases between. Written as DNA, the CDR3 is TGTGCCAGCAGCCAAGAATGGGGCGAGCAGTACTTC. Encoded protein: CASSQEWGEQYF.

This chain joins TRBV14 and TRBJ1-2, with D tentatively TRBD1 (6 bases). Germline V CDR1 and CDR2: SGHDN, FVKESK. Between the trimmed V and J ends, which lost 4 bases and 0 bases, there was a span of 12 bases. The CDR3 contains 15 residues. In DNA form, the CDR3 reads TGTGCCAGCAGCCCGATAGGGGGGACTAACTATGGCTACACCTTC. As protein: CASSPIGGTNYGYTF.

The DNA for the CDR3 is TGTGCCAGCAGCCGTCAGGGACTAGCGGGAGGAGAGCAGTACTTC. Encoded protein: CASSRQGLAGGEQYF. V usage is TRBV5-6 and J usage is TRBJ2-7; the match to TRBD2 covers 15 bases. There are 15 residues in the CDR3. Germline V gene lookup returns CDR1 SGHDT and CDR2 YYEEEE. J gave up 7 bases and V 4 bases, and 6 bases lay outside the gene matches.

The rearrangement joins TRBV14 to TRBJ2-4; D is uncertain. This CDR3 comprises 14 residues. The germline V gene has CDR1 SGHDN and CDR2 FVKESK. V gave up 3 bases and J gave up 1 base, with 7 bases separating them. CDR3 amino acids: CASSHEVAKNIQYF. The DNA for the CDR3 is TGTGCCAGCAGCCATGAAGTCGCCAAAAACATTCAGTACTTC.